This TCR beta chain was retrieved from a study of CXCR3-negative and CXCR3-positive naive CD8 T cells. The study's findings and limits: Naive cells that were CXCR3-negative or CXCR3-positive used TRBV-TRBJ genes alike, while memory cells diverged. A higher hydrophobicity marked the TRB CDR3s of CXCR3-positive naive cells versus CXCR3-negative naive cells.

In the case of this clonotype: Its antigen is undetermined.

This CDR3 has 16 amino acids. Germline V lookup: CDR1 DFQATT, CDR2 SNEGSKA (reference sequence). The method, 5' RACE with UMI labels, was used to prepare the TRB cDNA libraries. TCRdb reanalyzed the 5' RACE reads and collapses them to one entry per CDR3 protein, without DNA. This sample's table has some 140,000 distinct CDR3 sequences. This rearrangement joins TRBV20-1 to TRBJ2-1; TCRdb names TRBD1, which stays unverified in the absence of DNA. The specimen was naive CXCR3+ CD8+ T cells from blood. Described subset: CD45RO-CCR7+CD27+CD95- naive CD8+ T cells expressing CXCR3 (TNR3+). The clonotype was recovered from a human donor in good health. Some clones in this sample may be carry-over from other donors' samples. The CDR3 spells CSARVDGGVSYNEQFF.